The 20 T cell receptor beta chains below all came from one sample that was sequenced in a study of beta chain features in type 1 diabetes. Study-level findings and limits: The study found moderately but significantly shorter TCRB CDR3s in all four CD4+ subsets of Type 1 diabetes patients.

No cognate antigen is known for these TCRs. As every portion of the isolated RNA was reverse transcribed, the sequencing read expressed TCRB transcripts. Some clones are missing from TCRdb's copy, which holds only in-frame ones; the method was immunoSEQ multiplex PCR. The sample carries about 28,000 clones, almost 65% recorded once. Sequencing was done on a sample of Tregs from blood. The source of these receptors is a woman in her thirties with type 1 diabetes.

The J gene is TRBJ2-4, the V gene TRBV7-8; no clear D gene. The ends were cut back, 5 bases at V and 2 bases at J, with 10 bases in the middle. CDR1 SGHVS and CDR2 FQNEAQ come from the germline V gene. CDR3 length: 14 residues. CDR3 bases: TGTGCCAGCAGCCCAGCAGGTCCCAAAAACATTCAGTACTTC. Its translation: CASSPAGPKNIQYF.

V usage is TRBV5-1 and J usage is TRBJ1-3; the match to TRBD1 covers 7 bases. Germline loops: CDR1 SGHRS, CDR2 YFSETQ. With V trimmed by 4 bases and J by 2 bases, 3 bases remained unmatched. This CDR3 comprises 14 residues. The chain's CDR3 is CASSATGTGNTIYF. In nucleotides, the CDR3 is TGCGCCAGCAGCGCGACAGGGACTGGAAACACCATATATTTT.

V and J are TRBV4-2 and TRBJ2-3, with TRBD2 identical over 12 bases. V lost 1 base to trimming and J lost 0 bases; unmatched junction nucleotides: 5. Germline V gene lookup returns CDR1 LGHNA and CDR2 YNFKEQ. The CDR3 covers 18 residues. The CDR3: CASSQARTSGVSTDTQYF. The CDR3 bases are TGTGCCAGCAGCCAAGCCAGGACTAGCGGGGTCAGCACAGATACGCAGTATTTT.

The chain is built from TRBV6-5 and TRBJ2-3; the match to TRBD2 covers 11 bases. V was pared by 6 bases and J by 2 bases, with 4 bases of the junction left unmatched. This CDR3 contains 15 residues. Per germline, CDR1 MNHEY and CDR2 SVGAGI. The CDR3 nucleotides read TGTGCCAGCAGGCGACTAGCGGGGATCACAGATACGCAGTATTTT. The encoded protein is CASRRLAGITDTQYF.

The chain employs TRBV18 and TRBJ2-7; 7 nucleotides line up with TRBD1. J lost 1 base, V lost 4 bases, and 7 bases had no gene match. Germline CDR1 and CDR2: KGHSH and LQKENI. The CDR3 runs 15 residues. Written as DNA, the CDR3 is TGTGCCAGCTCACGACAGGGTGTAGCGTCCTACGAGCAGTACTTC. Residues: CASSRQGVASYEQYF.

On this clone itself: Different DNA sequences within this sample yield the same CDR3. The genes are TRBV7-9 and TRBJ1-1; D perhaps matches TRBD1 (5 bases). Deletions cut 6 bases from V and 5 bases from J, with 16 bases between. This CDR3 is built from 14 residues. Germline values: CDR1 SEHNR, CDR2 FQNEAQ (reference sequence). The CDR3 protein is CASSTTLGGTEAFF. DNA for the CDR3: TGTGCCAGCAGTACCACGCTGGGGGGAACTGAAGCTTTCTTT. Based on the CDR3 plus reference TRBV7-9 and TRBJ1-1, the full variable domain is DTGVSQNPRHKITKRGQNVTFRCDPISEHNRLYWYRQTLGQGPEFLTYFQNEAQLEKSRLLSDRFSAERPKGSFSTLEIQRTEQGDSAMYLCASSTTLGGTEAFFGQGTRLTVV.

This clone has more than one count but fewer than ten. The chain is built from TRBV9 and TRBJ2-1, with 7 bases aligning to TRBD2. Losses at the gene ends were 2 bases for V and 4 bases for J; bases not matched to a gene: 6. Germline CDR1 SGDLS, CDR2 YYNGEE. CDR3 length: 15 amino acids. The CDR3 loop is CASSVTGGDYNEQFF. The CDR3 coding sequence is TGTGCCAGCAGCGTTACGGGAGGTGATTACAATGAGCAGTTCTTC.

The CDR3 protein is CSVVGLAGDDGELFF. CDR3 nucleotides: TGCAGCGTTGTAGGTCTAGCGGGAGACGACGGGGAGCTGTTTTTT. The chain joins TRBV29-1 to TRBJ2-2; 10 positions match TRBD2. Germline trimming cut 4 bases from V and 7 bases from J; bases unmatched to any gene: 9. This CDR3 has 15 residues. CDR1 is SQVTM and CDR2 is ANQGSEA in the germline V gene.

V is TRBV7-3 and J is TRBJ1-1, with no clear D. CDR3 length: 14 residues. V dropped 4 bases and J dropped 4 bases, with 13 bases sitting between them. The germline V gene has CDR1 SGHTA and CDR2 FQGTGA. In DNA form, the CDR3 reads TGTGCCAGCAGCTCCGGGTCGGAGGGCACTGAAGCTTTCTTT. Its translation is CASSSGSEGTEAFF.

This clone turned up a few times. This chain links TRBV2 with TRBJ1-1; D is possibly TRBD1 (5 bases). Deletions cut 5 bases from V and 2 bases from J, with 9 bases between. This CDR3 contains 13 residues. CDR1 is SNHLY, CDR2 FYNNEI, per germline. CDR3 in amino acids: CASSSRDNTEAFF. The CDR3 DNA reads TGTGCCAGCAGTTCCAGGGATAACACTGAAGCTTTCTTT.

This chain joins TRBV30 and TRBJ2-2; TRBD2 matches 7 bases. The CDR3 loop spans 15 amino acids. Germline trimming cut 2 bases from V and 5 bases from J; bases unmatched to any gene: 8. Germline CDR1 is GTSNPN and CDR2 is SVGIG (reference sequence). CDR3 coding DNA: TGTGCCTGGAGTCTGGGAGGGCCGATTACCGGGGAGCTGTTTTTT. Encoded protein: CAWSLGGPITGELFF.

As DNA, the CDR3 is TGTGCCAGCAGTGAGAACTCCTATAATTCACCCCTCCACTTT. It yields the protein CASSENSYNSPLHF. The V gene is TRBV27, the J gene TRBJ1-6; no clear D gene. The germline CDR1 and CDR2 sequences are MNHEY and SMNVEV (reference sequence). The ends were cut back, 5 bases at V and 0 bases at J, with 5 bases in the middle. This CDR3 comprises 14 residues.

This clone has just a few counts. The rearrangement uses TRBV21-1 and TRBJ2-1; the table's D call, TRBD1, has no DNA check behind it. TRBV21-1 is a documented pseudogene. This CDR3 region has 18 residues. The DNA for the CDR3 is TGTGCCAGCAGCACCTCACAGGGGGACCGGAGCTCCTACAATGAGCAGTTCTTC. Its translation: CASSTSQGDRSSYNEQFF.

A single count supports this clone. The chain joins TRBV5-4 to TRBJ2-7; 11 nucleotides agree with TRBD2. The CDR3 covers 16 residues. V shed 5 bases, J shed 2 bases, and the junction held 9 bases outside the gene matches. CDR1 is SGHNT, CDR2 YYREEE, per germline (reference sequence). Written as DNA, the CDR3 is TGTGCCAGCAGTCAACGTACTAGCGGGAGTACCTACGAGCAGTACTTC. Translation: CASSQRTSGSTYEQYF. Using reference TRBV5-4 and TRBJ2-7 for the parts outside the CDR3, the full variable domain is ETGVTQSPTHLIKTRGQQVTLRCSSQSGHNTVSWYQQALGQGPQFIFQYYREEENGRGNFPPRFSGLQFPNYSSELNVNALELDDSALYLCASSQRTSGSTYEQYFGPGTRLTVT.

This clone occurred once. V usage is TRBV25-1 and J usage is TRBJ1-1, with TRBD1 matching 7 bases. The trim removed 4 bases at V and 3 bases at J, leaving 5 bases unmatched. Germline V gives CDR1 MGHDK, CDR2 SYGVNS. This CDR3 is built from 14 residues. The CDR3 sequence: CASSVYRGYTEAFF. CDR3 nucleotides: TGTGCCAGCAGTGTATACAGGGGATACACTGAAGCTTTCTTT.

This clone occurred a few times. This chain uses TRBV7-3 with TRBJ1-4; 7 bases are shared with TRBD1. CDR1 SGHTA and CDR2 FQGTGA come from the germline V gene. Losses at the gene ends were 3 bases for V and 4 bases for J; bases not matched to a gene: 5. The CDR3 totals 15 residues. CDR3 in amino acids: CASSLTGFGNEKLFF. The CDR3 nucleotides read TGTGCCAGCAGCTTGACAGGGTTCGGTAATGAAAAACTGTTTTTT.

This chain links TRBV5-1 with TRBJ2-1; 9 bases fit TRBD2. The CDR3 runs to 18 residues. Germline lookup yields CDR1 SGHRS and CDR2 YFSETQ. Trimming removed 1 base from V and 4 bases from J; junction bases left unmatched: 12. CDR3 in amino acids: CASSLWPSGTPTYNEQFF. CDR3 bases: TGCGCCAGCAGCTTGTGGCCTAGCGGGACGCCGACGTACAATGAGCAGTTCTTC.

The chain combines TRBV19 with TRBJ2-2; TRBD2 might be the D (7 bases). V lost 3 bases to trimming and J lost 4 bases, with 15 bases between them. The germline gives CDR1 LNHDA, CDR2 SQIVND (reference sequence). The CDR3 is 16 residues long. Here the CDR3 reads CASSIFGGQATGELFF. The DNA of the CDR3 is TGTGCCAGTAGTATTTTCGGGGGGCAGGCCACCGGGGAGCTGTTTTTT.

There are a few counts of this clone. This sequence joins TRBV5-1 and TRBJ2-6, with 8 positions matching TRBD1. Per the germline V gene, CDR1 is SGHRS and CDR2 is YFSETQ. The J segment lost 4 bases and the V segment lost 3 bases, leaving 6 bases of the junction unmatched. CDR3 length: 16 amino acids. The CDR3 DNA reads TGCGCCAGCAGCTCCGGACAGGGTTCCGGGGCCAACGTCCTGACTTTC. Residues: CASSSGQGSGANVLTF.

CDR3 nucleotide sequence: TGTGCCAGCAGTGATCTTGCAGGGGCCTATGGCTACACCTTC. Translating it yields CASSDLAGAYGYTF. This chain connects TRBV6-1 to TRBJ1-2, with D maybe TRBD1 (6 bases). V gave up 3 bases and J gave up 4 bases, with 12 bases separating them. CDR3 length: 14 amino acids. Germline assignment: CDR1 MNHNS and CDR2 SASEGT.